This T cell receptor (beta chain) was captured in a study of blood T cell repertoires in COVID-19. On the study more broadly: Some COVID-19 samples were acute and others convalescent; all came from the United States, Italy and Spain.

Trimming took 2 bases from V and 2 from J, leaving 9 bases between them. The CDR3 runs to 15 residues. CDR1 and CDR2 from the germline V gene are SEHNR and FQNEAQ (reference sequence). Either two negative PCRs, clearance, or symptom resolution qualified Cohort 3 donors as recovered. Measured with immunoSEQ multiplex PCR; TCRdb has only the in-frame clones, and not every one. The data contain hundreds of thousands of clones, 85% to 90% of them singletons. The origin of this receptor is a woman aged 45-65 years who had recovered from COVID-19. V usage is TRBV7-9 and J usage is TRBJ2-2; D is perhaps TRBD2 (6 bases). The sequenced material came from PBMCs or T cells enriched from blood (not recorded which). The CDR3 DNA reads as TGTGCCAGCAGCTTAACTAGCTTTAACACCGGGGAGCTGTTTTTT. Protein sequence: CASSLTSFNTGELFF.